This TCR beta chain was obtained from a study of blood T cell repertoires in COVID-19. Overall study context: The study drew acute and convalescent COVID-19 samples from the United States, Italy and Spain. The cDNA or gDNA used as material had been derived from T cells, B-cell-depleted T cells, or PBMCs.

Donors of Cohort 3 who recovered were those that had two negative PCRs, clearance, or symptom resolution. Trimming pared 3 bases from V and 1 base from J, leaving 15 bases between. CDR3 length: 16 residues. Germline V gene lookup returns CDR1 LNHNV and CDR2 YYDKDF (reference sequence). Study processing details: Amplifying reference gene primers gave estimates of nucleated cell counts. Clones were sequenced by immunoSEQ multiplex PCR, and TCRdb holds only the in-frame ones, with some missing. D and trimming come from the DNA, and the V and J calls and clone size come from that table. The data contain about 480,000 clones, 70% to 90% of them seen just once; the ten biggest clones take up approximately 2%.

This chain uses TRBV15 with TRBJ1-1; a possible D gene is TRBD1 (5 bases). The clonotype comes from a woman aged 40-49 years who had recovered from COVID-19. The sequencing input was PBMCs or T cells enriched from blood (not recorded which). As DNA, the CDR3 is TGTGCCACCAGCAGGAGTCCGACAGAGGCGAACACTGAAGCTTTCTTT. It encodes CATSRSPTEANTEAFF.